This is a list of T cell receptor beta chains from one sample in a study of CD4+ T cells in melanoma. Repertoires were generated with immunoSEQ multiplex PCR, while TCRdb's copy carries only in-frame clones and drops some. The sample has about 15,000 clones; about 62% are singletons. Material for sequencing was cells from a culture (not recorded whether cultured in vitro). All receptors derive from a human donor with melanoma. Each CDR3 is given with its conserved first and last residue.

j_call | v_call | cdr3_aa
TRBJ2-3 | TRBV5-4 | CASSFFGNTQYF
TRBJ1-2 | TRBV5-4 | CASSLDRVQYGYTF
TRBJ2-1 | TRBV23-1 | CASSQDRLGGTPPSSYNEQFF
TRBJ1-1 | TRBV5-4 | CASSLSSGGTEAFF
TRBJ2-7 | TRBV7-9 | CASSLKGGVEQYF
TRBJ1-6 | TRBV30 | CAWSVPNNSPLHF
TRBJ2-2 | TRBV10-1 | CASSESGGTGELFF
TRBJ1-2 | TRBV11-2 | CASSTTEQEGYTF
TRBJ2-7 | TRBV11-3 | CASSSLRQGSYEQYF
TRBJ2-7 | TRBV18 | CASSRGLAPLGYEQYF
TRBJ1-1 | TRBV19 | CASSTRQARNTEAFF
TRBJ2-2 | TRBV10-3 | CAISERAGELFF
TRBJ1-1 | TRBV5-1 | CASSDTGTNTEAFF
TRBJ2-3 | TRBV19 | CASSLHGGSSTDTQYF
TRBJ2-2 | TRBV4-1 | CASSPPSGANTGELFF
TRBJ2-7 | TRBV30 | CAWSVGRGAYEQYF
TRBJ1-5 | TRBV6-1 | CASGRDRGNQPQHF
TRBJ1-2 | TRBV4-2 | CASSQMGPQGDTAGYTF
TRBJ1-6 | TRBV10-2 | CASSGTGGSSPLHF
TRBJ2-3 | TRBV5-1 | CASSLLPHRDPPGDTQYF
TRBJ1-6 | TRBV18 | CASSPQGGNSPLHF
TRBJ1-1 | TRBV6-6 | CASSHKRTGLNTEAFF
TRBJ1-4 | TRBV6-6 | CASSSGTGLKYEKLFF
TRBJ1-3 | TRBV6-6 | CASAIGGIGNTIYF
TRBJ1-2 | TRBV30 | CAGTSGSYYGYTF
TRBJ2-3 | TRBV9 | CASSVGGALSDTQYF
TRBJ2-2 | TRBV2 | CASSSGTSNTGELFF
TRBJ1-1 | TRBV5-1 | CASSRDSITRTEAFF
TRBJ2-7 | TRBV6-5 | CASSFTGYNEQYF
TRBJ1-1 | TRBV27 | CASSLSPTGGYTEAFF
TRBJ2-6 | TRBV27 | CASSLSRLLASGANVLTF
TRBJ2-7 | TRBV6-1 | CASGRNREWGYEQYF
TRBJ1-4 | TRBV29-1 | CSVEDTGGVEKLFF
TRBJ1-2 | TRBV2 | CASRAAGGRYGYTF
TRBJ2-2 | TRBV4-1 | CASSHPGRSLGELFF
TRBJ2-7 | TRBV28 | CASSLVRPYEQYF
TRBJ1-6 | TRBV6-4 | CASAESYNSPLHF
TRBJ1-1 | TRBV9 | CASSVARTNTEAFF
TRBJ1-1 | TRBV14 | CASSQTGGGRAFF
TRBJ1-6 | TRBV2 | CASSDQGQGPLNSPLHF
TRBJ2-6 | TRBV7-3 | CASSFRGGSSGANVLTF
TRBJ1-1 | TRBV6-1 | CASTKGQTNTEAFF